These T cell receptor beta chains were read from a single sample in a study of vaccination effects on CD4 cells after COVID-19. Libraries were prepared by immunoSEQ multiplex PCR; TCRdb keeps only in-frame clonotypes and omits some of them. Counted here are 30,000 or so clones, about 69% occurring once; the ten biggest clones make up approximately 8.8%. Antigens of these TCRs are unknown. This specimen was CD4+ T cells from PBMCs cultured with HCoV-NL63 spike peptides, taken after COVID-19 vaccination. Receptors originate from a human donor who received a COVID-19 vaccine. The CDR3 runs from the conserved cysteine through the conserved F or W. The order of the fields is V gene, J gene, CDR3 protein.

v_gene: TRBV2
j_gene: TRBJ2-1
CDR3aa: CASSVRGGFNEQFF

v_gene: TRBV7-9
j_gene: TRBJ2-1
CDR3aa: CASSPRLAGNNEQFF

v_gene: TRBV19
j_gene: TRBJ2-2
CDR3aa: CASSIPAWENTGELFF

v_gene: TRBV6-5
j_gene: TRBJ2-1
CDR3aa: CASSYSPEAYNEQFF

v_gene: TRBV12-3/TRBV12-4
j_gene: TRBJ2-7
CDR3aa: CASRAVAKYEQYF

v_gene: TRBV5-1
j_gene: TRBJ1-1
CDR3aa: CASSLLEPFPPSETGAFF

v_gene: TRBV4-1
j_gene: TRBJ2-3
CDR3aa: CASRGDGYFSTDTQYF

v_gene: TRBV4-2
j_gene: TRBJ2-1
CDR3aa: CASSQQGGTGFSSYNEQFF

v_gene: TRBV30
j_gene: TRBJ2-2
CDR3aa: CAWNRRRGAPVLISGELFF

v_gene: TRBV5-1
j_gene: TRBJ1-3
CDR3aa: CASSFIEGDTIYF

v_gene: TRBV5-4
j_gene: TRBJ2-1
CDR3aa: CASSLGGGGANEQFF

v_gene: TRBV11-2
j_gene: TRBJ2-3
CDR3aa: CASSRTPGNTQYF

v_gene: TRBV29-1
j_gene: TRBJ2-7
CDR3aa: CSVRPGDSEQYF

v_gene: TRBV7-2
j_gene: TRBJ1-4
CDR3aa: CASSLSTGEKLFF

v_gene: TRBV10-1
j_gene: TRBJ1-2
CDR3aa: CASSDRGNRGYTF

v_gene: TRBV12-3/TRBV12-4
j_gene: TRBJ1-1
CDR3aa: CAGGGGLNTEAFF

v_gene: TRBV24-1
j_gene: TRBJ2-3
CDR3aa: CATSDSVGMADTQYF

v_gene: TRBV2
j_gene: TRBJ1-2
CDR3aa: CASSGTGGYGYTF

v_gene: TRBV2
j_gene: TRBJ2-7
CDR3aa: CASSAGLARYEQYF

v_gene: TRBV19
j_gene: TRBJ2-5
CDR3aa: CASTRGQGAGETQYF

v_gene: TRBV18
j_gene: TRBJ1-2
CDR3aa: CASSLDRDSTITF

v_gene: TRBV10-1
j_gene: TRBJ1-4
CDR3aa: CASSLDRQGKLFF

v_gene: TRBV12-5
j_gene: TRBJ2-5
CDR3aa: CASVLGLAGVSETQYF

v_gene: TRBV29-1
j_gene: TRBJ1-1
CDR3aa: CSVVGDRSTEAFF

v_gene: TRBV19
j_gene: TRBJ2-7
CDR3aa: CASSDRTGGPYEQYF

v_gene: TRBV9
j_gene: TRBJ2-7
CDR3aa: CASSVGPSGGPYEQYF

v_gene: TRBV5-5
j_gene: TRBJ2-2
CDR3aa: CASSFPSGFGELFF

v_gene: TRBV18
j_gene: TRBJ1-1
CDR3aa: CASSLDSSEAFF

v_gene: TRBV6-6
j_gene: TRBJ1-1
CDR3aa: CASSYSGQGSTEAFF

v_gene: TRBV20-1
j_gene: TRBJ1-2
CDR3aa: CSASQGAGLGGYTF

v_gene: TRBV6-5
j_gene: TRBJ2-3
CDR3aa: CASRSHDRGTDTQYF

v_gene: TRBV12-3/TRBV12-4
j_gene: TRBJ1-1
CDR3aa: CASTAQENTEAFF

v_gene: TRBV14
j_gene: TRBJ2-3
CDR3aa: CASSLGWGRDRTLSTDTQYF

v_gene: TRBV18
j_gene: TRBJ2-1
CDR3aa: CASSPRLGLAGESNEQFF

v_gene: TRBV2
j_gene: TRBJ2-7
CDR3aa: CASTLLTGYEQYF

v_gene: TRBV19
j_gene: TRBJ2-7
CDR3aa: CASIRSGGDEQYF

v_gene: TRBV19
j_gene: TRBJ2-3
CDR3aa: CASRASTSGLHTDTQYF

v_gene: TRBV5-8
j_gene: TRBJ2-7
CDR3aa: CASSTGVYEQYF

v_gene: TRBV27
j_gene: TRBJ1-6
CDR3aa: CASSRRQGLQALHF

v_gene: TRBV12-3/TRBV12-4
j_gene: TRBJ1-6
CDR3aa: CASSLIQDSPLHF

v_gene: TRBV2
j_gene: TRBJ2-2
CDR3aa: CASSWGRLKTGELFF

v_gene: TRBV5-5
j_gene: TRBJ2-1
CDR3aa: CASGTSGRDEQFF

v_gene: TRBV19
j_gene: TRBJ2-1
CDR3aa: CASSAGYNEQFF

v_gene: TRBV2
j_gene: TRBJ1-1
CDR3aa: CASSESGGQGWNTEAFF

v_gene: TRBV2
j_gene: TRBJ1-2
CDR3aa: CASTPEGSYYGYTF

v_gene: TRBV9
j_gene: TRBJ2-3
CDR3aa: CASSVPNRDITDTQYF

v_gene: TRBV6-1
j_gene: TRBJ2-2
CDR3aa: CASSARDRGTGELFF

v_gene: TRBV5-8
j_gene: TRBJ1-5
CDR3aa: CASGQESNQPQHF

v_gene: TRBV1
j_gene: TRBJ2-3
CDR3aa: CTSSQNGARDPSTDTQYF

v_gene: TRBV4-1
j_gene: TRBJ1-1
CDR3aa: CASSQARVNTEAFF

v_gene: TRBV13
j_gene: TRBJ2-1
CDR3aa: CASSWPGLAGGEQFF

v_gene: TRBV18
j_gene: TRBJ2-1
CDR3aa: CASSPSADNEQFF

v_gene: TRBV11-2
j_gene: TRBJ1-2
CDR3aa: CASSYTGGSYGYTF

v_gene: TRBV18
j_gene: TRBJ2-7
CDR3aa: CASSPSERDEQYF

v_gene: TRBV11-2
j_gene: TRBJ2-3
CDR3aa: CASSTIAGGPDTQYF